This T cell receptor beta chain came from a study of blood T cell repertoires in COVID-19. As for the study in general: The samples span acute and convalescent COVID-19 from the United States, Italy and Spain. T cells, B-cell-depleted T cells, or PBMCs provided the cDNA or gDNA that served as material.

In the original processing: It was from reference gene primer amplification that nucleated cell counts were estimated. Profiling relied on immunoSEQ multiplex PCR, and the TCRdb table lists in-frame clones only, not all of them. V and J calls and clone size are copied from that table; D and trimming were computed from the DNA. The sample carries about 240,000 clones, approximately 85% recorded once. Per the germline V gene, CDR1 is SGHTS and CDR2 is YDEGEE. Trimming stripped 1 base from V and 8 bases from J, with 13 bases between. This CDR3 comprises 14 residues. This clonotype originated in a woman aged 55-70 years with active or convalescent COVID-19. What was sequenced was peripheral blood. V is TRBV5-8 and J is TRBJ2-1; the D gene is possibly TRBD2 (5 bases). The CDR3 here is CASSLFRGIHEQFF. In DNA, the CDR3 is TGTGCCAGCAGCTTGTTCCGGGGTATCCATGAGCAGTTCTTC.